This record looks at one TCR beta chain sequence and its context. Its antigen remains unknown. This entry comes from a study of CD8+CD57+ T cells in acquired aplastic anemia. Across the study: Where healthy donors were concerned, CD4+ cells averaged approximately 11 million reads.

Germline V CDR1 and CDR2: SQVTM, ANQGSEA. The junction had 6 bases not matched to a gene; V was cut back by 5 bases and J by 5 bases. This CDR3 has 13 residues. Profiling that covered TCR beta VDJ and CDR3 relied on genomic DNA as its template. From the reads, TCRdb called clonotypes with MiXCR, one entry per CDR3 protein. Here the sample spans some 240,000 distinct CDR3 sequences, roughly 35% being singletons. Study conclusions and caveats: Levels of CD8+ Simpson's diversity were not significantly distinct in patients versus controls.

The chain recombines TRBV29-1 with TRBJ1-5, with 7 bases fitting TRBD1. This TCR came from a human donor in good health, serving as a control. The sequencing sample was made of sorted CD4+, CD8+, or CD8+CD57+ T cells (not recorded which) from PBMCs. CDR3 protein: CSVRTGTDQPQHF. The CDR3 region has the DNA TGCAGCGTTCGGACAGGAACCGATCAGCCCCAGCATTTT.